This T cell receptor (beta chain) was observed in a study of shared clonotypes between healthy human individuals. Trimming removed 4 bases at V and 1 base at J, with 11 bases between. The germline gives CDR1 MNHEY, CDR2 SMNVEV (reference sequence). CDR3 length: 14 residues. Terminally differentiated effector memory CD45RA+ cells were excluded by CCR7 positive selection of CD45RO-negative cells. Some clones are missing from TCRdb's copy, which holds only in-frame ones; the method was immunoSEQ multiplex PCR. The sample carries about 2.1 million clones, approximately 94% recorded once. This clonotype was sampled from a man between 18 and 35 years old in good health. Some clones in this sample may be carry-over from other donors' samples. The chain employs TRBV27 and TRBJ2-7; perhaps TRBD2 as D (6 bases). The sample was naive CD8+ T cells from PBMCs. CDR3 DNA: TGTGCCAGCAGTTCCGGACTACGATCCTACGAGCAGTACTTC. It encodes CASSSGLRSYEQYF.